This TCR beta chain was retrieved from a study of metastatic and nonmetastatic thyroid tumors (dated by TCRdb to 2020 to 2021). Concerning the study at large: Repertoires from peripheral blood and from tumor or nodule tissue samples of malignant and benign thyroid patients were compared. Broader findings and caveats from the paper: TCR beta diversity was reported as significantly higher in malignant tumors than in benign nodules, in both blood and tumor samples.

Before undergoing thyroid surgery, none of the patients had been given any kind of treatment. Using T-cell receptor beta sequencing, the study looked back at clinical samples from patients collected from the early 2010s to the late 2010s. V was cut back by 4 bases and J by 4 bases, leaving a gap of 18 bases between them. From cysteine to phenylalanine, the CDR3 is 15 amino acids long. Only CDR3 DNA is held: 45 bases, read in frame from base 1. From a lookup of the germline V gene, CDR1 and CDR2 are SGDLS and YYNGEE. Libraries came from PCR. The instrument given in TCRdb is Illumina HiSeq 4000. High-throughput sequencing was used to profile the TCR beta-chain CDR3 region of every patient. The source study handled its data this way. The researchers built a classifier to tell apart papillary thyroid cancer patients with distant metastasis, based on CDR3 differences among clinicopathological groups. The Shannon index was used to measure repertoire diversity, and the Morisita-Horn index was used to measure how similar tumor and blood repertoires were. Starting from the raw public reads, TCRdb applied fastp trimming at Q25, assembled clones with MiXCR and retained in-frame beta chains. What appears here as the V and J calls and clone size reflects TCRdb's work, not the paper's. This sample lists some 25,000 clones; more than 20% were detected once. The biggest ten clones account for under 9% of the sample.

With respect to this clone: Its antigen target is currently unknown. The sample holds no much larger clone one base away, and base qualities are not on file.

This receptor was obtained from a female donor with papillary thyroid cancer or a benign thyroid nodule (not recorded which). Some clones in this sample may be carry-over from other donors' samples. Sequences were obtained from blood. Recombination connected TRBV9 to TRBJ2-7, with no confident D gene call. The nucleotides are TGTGCCAGCAGCTTACCCCGGTGCCCAGTGTACGAGCAGTACTTC. Its protein product is CASSLPRCPVYEQYF.